This section outlines one T cell receptor (beta chain) sequence together with its context. Deletions cut 6 bases from V and 2 bases from J, with 15 bases between. Germline V gives CDR1 MNHEY, CDR2 SVGAGI. The CDR3 has 15 amino acids. This sample was included in a study of blood T cell repertoires in COVID-19. About the research overall: Acute and convalescent COVID-19 specimens originated in the United States, Italy and Spain. Sources were T cells, B-cell-depleted T cells, or PBMCs; the material itself was cDNA or gDNA.

Original data processing: For nucleated cells, counts were estimated from reference gene primer amplification. This table comes from immunoSEQ multiplex PCR, and its TCRdb copy is limited to in-frame clones, with some not included. V, J and clone size reflect that table, while D and trimming were determined from the DNA. Among over 200,000 clones listed, roughly 88% were seen once. The V call is TRBV6-5, the J call TRBJ2-3; D is perhaps TRBD2 (6 bases). This clonotype was obtained from a man aged 35-49 years with acute or convalescent COVID-19. What was sequenced was peripheral blood. The CDR3 loop reads CASRRGPNPTDTQYF. The CDR3 DNA is TGTGCCAGCAGGCGGGGCCCAAACCCCACAGATACGCAGTATTTT.